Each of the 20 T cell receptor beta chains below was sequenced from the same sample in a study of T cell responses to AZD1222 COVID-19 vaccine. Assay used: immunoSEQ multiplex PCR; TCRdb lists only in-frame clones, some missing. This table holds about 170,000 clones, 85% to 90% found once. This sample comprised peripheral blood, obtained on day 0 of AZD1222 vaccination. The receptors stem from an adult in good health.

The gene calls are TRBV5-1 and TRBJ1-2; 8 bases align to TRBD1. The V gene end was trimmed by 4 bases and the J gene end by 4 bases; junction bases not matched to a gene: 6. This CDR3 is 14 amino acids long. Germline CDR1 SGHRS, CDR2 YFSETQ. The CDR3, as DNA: TGCGCCAGCAGCCGAGACAGGGGACCCTATGGCTACACCTTC. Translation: CASSRDRGPYGYTF. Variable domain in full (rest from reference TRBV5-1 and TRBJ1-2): KAGVTQTPRYLIKTRGQQVTLSCSPISGHRSVSWYQQTPGQGLQFLFEYFSETQRNKGNFPGRFSGRQFSNSRSEMNVSTLELGDSALYLCASSRDRGPYGYTFGSGTRLTVV.

Written as DNA, the CDR3 is TGTGCCAGCAGCCCCGCGACTAGCGGGGACCCCCTGGAGACCCAGTACTTC. Its protein is CASSPATSGDPLETQYF. The genes are TRBV7-3 and TRBJ2-5; 11 bases map to TRBD2. The J segment lost 5 bases and the V segment lost 5 bases, leaving 13 bases of the junction unmatched. Germline values: CDR1 SGHTA, CDR2 FQGTGA. The CDR3 consists of 17 residues.

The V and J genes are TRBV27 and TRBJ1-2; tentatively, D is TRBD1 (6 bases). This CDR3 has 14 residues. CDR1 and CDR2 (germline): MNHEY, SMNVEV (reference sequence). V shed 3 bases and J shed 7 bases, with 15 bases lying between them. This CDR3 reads CASSLGGSSAGYTF. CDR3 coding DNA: TGTGCCAGCAGTTTGGGGGGCAGCTCGGCTGGCTACACCTTC.

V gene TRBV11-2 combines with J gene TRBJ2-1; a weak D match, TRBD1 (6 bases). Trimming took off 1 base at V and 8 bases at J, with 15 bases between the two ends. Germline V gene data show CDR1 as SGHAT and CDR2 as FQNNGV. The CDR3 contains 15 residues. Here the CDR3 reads CASSLGRGAPDEQFF. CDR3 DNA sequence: TGTGCCAGCAGCTTAGGCAGGGGCGCTCCGGATGAGCAGTTCTTC.

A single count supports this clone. Here the CDR3 DNA reads TGTGCCAGCAGTTTAGGCGGGGGCTACTATGGCTACACCTTC. Translated: CASSLGGGYYGYTF. The chain employs TRBV27 and TRBJ1-2; possibly TRBD1 for D (6 bases). This CDR3 has 14 amino acids. Germline CDR1 and CDR2: MNHEY and SMNVEV (reference sequence). V lost 2 bases and J 3 bases, leaving 10 bases between the germline ends.

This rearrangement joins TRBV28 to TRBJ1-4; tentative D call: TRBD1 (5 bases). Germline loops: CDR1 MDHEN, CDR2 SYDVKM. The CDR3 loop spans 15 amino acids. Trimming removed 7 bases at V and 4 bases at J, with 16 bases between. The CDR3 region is CASTKERGGNEKLFF. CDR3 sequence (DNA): TGTGCCAGCACCAAGGAAAGGGGCGGTAATGAAAAACTGTTTTTT.

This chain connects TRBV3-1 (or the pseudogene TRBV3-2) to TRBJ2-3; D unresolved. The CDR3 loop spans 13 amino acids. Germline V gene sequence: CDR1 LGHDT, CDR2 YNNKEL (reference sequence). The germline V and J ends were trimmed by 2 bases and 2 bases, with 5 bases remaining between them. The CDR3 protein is CASSQRYTDTQYF. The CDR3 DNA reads TGTGCCAGCAGCCAAAGATACACAGATACGCAGTATTTT.

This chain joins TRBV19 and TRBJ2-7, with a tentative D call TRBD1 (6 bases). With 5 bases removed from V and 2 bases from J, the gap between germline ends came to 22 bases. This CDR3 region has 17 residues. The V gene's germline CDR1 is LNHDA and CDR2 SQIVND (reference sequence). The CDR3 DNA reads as TGTGCCAGTAGTGCAACCCCTGGGCAGGGGAACGCCTACGAGCAGTACTTC. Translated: CASSATPGQGNAYEQYF. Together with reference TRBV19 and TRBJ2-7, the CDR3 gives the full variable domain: DGGITQSPKYLFRKEGQNVTLSCEQNLNHDAMYWYRQDPGQGLRLIYYSQIVNDFQKGDIAEGYSVSREKKESFPLTVTSAQKNPTAFYLCASSATPGQGNAYEQYFGPGTRLTVT.

CDR3 in amino acids: CASSYVDEQFF. The CDR3 DNA follows: TGCGCCAGCAGCTACGTCGATGAGCAGTTCTTC. The chain couples TRBV4-1 to TRBJ2-1; D ambiguous. There are 11 residues in the CDR3. Looked up from germline, CDR1 is MGHRA and CDR2 is YSYEKL. The V and J ends lost 5 bases and 8 bases respectively, with 7 bases between them.

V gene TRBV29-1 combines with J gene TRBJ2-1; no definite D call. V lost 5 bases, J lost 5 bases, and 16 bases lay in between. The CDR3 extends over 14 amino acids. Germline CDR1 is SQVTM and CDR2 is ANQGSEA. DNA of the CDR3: TGCAGCGTTCCCCCCGATTATCTCGACAATGAGCAGTTCTTC. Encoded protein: CSVPPDYLDNEQFF.

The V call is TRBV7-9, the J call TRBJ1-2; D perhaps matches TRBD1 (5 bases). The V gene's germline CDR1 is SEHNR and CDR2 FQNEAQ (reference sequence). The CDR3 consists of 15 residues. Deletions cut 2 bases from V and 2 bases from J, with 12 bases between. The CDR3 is CASSLTNRDNYGYTF. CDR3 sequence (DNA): TGTGCCAGCAGCTTAACAAACCGGGACAACTATGGCTACACCTTC.

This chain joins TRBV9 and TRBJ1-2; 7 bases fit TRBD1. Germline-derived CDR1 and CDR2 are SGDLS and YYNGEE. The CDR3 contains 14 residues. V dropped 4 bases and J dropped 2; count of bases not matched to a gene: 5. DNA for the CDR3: TGTGCCAGCAGCCCTTTACAGGGGAACTATGGCTACACCTTC. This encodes CASSPLQGNYGYTF.

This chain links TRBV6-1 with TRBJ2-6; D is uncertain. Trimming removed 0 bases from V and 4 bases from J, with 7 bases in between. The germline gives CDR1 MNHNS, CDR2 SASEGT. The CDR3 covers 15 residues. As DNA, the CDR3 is TGTGCCAGCAGTGAAGCGTCGATCGGGGCCAACGTCCTGACTTTC. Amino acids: CASSEASIGANVLTF.

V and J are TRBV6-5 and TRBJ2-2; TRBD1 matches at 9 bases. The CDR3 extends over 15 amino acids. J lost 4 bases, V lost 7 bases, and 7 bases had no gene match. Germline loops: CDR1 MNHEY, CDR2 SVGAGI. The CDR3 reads CASNERTGVTGELFF. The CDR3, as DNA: TGTGCCAGCAACGAAAGGACAGGGGTCACCGGGGAGCTGTTTTTT.

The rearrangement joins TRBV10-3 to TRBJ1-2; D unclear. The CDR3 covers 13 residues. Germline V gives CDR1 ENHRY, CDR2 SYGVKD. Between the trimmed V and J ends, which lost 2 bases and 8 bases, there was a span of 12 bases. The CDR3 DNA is TGTGCCATCAGTGAGAACAGCCACGGAGGCTACACCTTC. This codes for CAISENSHGGYTF.

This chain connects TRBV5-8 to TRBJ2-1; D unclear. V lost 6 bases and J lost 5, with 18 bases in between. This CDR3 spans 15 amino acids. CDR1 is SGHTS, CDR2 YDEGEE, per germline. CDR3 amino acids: CASNRIGTANNEQFF. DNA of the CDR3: TGTGCCAGCAATAGAATCGGAACAGCCAACAATGAGCAGTTCTTC.

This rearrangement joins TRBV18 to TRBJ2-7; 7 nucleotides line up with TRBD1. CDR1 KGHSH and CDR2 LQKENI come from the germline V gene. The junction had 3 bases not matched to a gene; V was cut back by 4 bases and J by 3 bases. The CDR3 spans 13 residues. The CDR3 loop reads CASSLGQDYEQYV. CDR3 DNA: TGTGCCAGCTCACTAGGACAGGACTACGAGCAGTACGTC.

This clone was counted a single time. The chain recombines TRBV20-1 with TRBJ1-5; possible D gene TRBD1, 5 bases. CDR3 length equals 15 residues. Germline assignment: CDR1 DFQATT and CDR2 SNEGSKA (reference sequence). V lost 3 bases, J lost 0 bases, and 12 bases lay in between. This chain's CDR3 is CSASADSYSNQPQHF. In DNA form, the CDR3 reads TGCAGTGCTAGTGCCGACAGTTATAGCAATCAGCCCCAGCATTTT.

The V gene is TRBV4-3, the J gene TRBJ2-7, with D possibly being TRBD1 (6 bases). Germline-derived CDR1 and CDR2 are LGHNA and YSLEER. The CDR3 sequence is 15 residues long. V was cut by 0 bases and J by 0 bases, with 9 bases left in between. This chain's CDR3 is CASSQDRDNSYEQYF. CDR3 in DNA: TGCGCCAGCAGCCAAGACCGGGACAACTCCTACGAGCAGTACTTC.

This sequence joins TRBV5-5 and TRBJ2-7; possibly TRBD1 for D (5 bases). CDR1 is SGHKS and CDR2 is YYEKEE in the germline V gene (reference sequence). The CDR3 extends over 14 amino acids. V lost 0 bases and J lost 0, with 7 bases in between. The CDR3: CASSLGQGSYEQYV. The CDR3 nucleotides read TGTGCCAGCAGCTTGGGGCAGGGCTCCTACGAGCAGTACGTC.